A single sample is the source of the 16 T cell receptor beta chains below, sequenced in a study of blood T cells in healthy people across ages. Through a sample-barcoded 5' primer and a J-beta primer mix, a second PCR was run for roughly 6 to 11 cycles. A single record per CDR3 protein comes from TCRdb applying MiXCR to the 5' RACE reads. This table holds roughly 680,000 distinct CDR3 sequences, around 20% found once. Sequenced: blood. Every receptor here comes from a man between 70 and 80 years old in good health.

This clonotype was counted between two and nine times. This chain links TRBV6-1 with TRBJ2-1; 7 bases line up with TRBD2. J was trimmed by 6 bases and V by 5 bases; bases with no gene match: 10. There are 15 residues in the CDR3. Germline-derived CDR1 and CDR2 are MNHNS and SASEGT. The CDR3 DNA reads TGTGCCAGCAGTCCAGCTAGCGGAGAGTGCAATGAGCAGTTCTTC. It encodes CASSPASGECNEQFF.

The chain recombines TRBV18 with TRBJ2-1, with TRBD2 matching 10 bases. The CDR3 loop spans 15 amino acids. Germline assignment: CDR1 KGHSH and CDR2 LQKENI. Trimming cost V 5 bases and J 6 bases; bases outside gene matches: 7. The chain's CDR3 is CASSAAGGPFNEQFF. CDR3 coding DNA: TGTGCCAGCTCAGCAGCGGGAGGGCCTTTCAATGAGCAGTTCTTC.

This clonotype has just a few counts. The chain joins TRBV20-1 to TRBJ2-7; 7 bases match TRBD2. Germline CDR1 reads DFQATT; CDR2 reads SNEGSKA (reference sequence). The CDR3 spans 13 residues. The J segment lost 4 bases and the V segment lost 6 bases, leaving 9 bases of the junction unmatched. The CDR3 loop reads CSASWPGGYEQYF. The CDR3 DNA follows: TGCAGTGCCAGCTGGCCCGGGGGGTACGAGCAGTACTTC.

The V gene is TRBV2, the J gene TRBJ2-7; the match to TRBD2 covers 12 bases. The CDR3 consists of 14 residues. Per germline, CDR1 SNHLY and CDR2 FYNNEI. The J segment lost 3 bases and the V segment lost 6 bases, leaving 3 bases of the junction unmatched. The CDR3 here is CASRQLAGGYEQYF. The DNA for the CDR3 is TGTGCCAGCAGACAACTAGCGGGGGGCTACGAGCAGTACTTC.

This clonotype was picked up a small number of times. V usage is TRBV7-2 and J usage is TRBJ2-5; 8 bases align to TRBD2. The CDR3 extends over 17 amino acids. The germline V gene has CDR1 SGHTA and CDR2 FQGNSA. The J segment lost 0 bases and the V segment lost 4 bases, leaving 10 bases of the junction unmatched. CDR3 loop: CASSSGRSGTNQETQYF. The CDR3 nucleotides are TGTGCCAGCAGCTCAGGTCGTAGCGGGACCAACCAAGAGACCCAGTACTTC.

The rearrangement links TRBV28 to TRBJ1-6; 7 bases align to TRBD1. The CDR3 extends over 15 amino acids. Germline lookup yields CDR1 MDHEN and CDR2 SYDVKM. J gave up 7 bases and V 5 bases, and 8 bases lay outside the gene matches. The CDR3 loop reads CASSQTGTDNSPLHF. The CDR3 DNA follows: TGTGCCAGCAGTCAAACCGGGACAGACAATTCACCCCTCCACTTT.

This clonotype was seen only a few times. The gene calls are TRBV2 and TRBJ2-5; D may match TRBD1 or TRBD2 (6 bases each). In germline, CDR1 is SNHLY, CDR2 FYNNEI. This CDR3 spans 14 amino acids. V lost 7 bases to trimming and J lost 3 bases, with 15 bases between them. CDR3 sequence (DNA): TGTGCCAGCATCGGGGGCAGGCGGGAAGAGACCCAGTACTTC. Residues: CASIGGRREETQYF.

This clonotype was seen a few times. The chain joins TRBV20-1 to TRBJ2-5, with a possible D match to TRBD1 (5 bases). The germline gives CDR1 DFQATT, CDR2 SNEGSKA (reference sequence). Trimming took 6 bases from V and 4 from J, leaving 9 bases between them. The CDR3 totals 11 residues. The CDR3 DNA is TGCAGTGCGCTCAGGGCAGAGACCCAGTACTTC. Translation gives CSALRAETQYF.

This clonotype was seen a few times. The chain combines TRBV3-1 with TRBJ2-7, with D tentatively TRBD2 (6 bases). Deletions cut 4 bases from V and 2 bases from J, with 9 bases between. Germline CDR1 and CDR2: LGHDT and YNNKEL (reference sequence). CDR3 size: 13 residues. The CDR3 loop is CASSPGGAYEQYF. CDR3 in DNA: TGTGCCAGCAGCCCCGGCGGGGCCTACGAGCAGTACTTC.

The chain uses TRBV14 and TRBJ2-7, with no clear D. V lost 0 bases, J lost 4 bases, and 7 bases lay in between. Germline CDR1 SGHDN, CDR2 FVKESK. The CDR3 extends over 13 amino acids. CDR3 sequence: CASSQEVGYEQYF. The CDR3 region has the DNA TGTGCCAGCAGCCAAGAAGTAGGGTACGAGCAGTACTTC. The complete variable domain, with remaining parts taken from reference TRBV14 and TRBJ2-7, reads EAGVTQFPSHSVIEKGQTVTLRCDPISGHDNLYWYRRVMGKEIKFLLHFVKESKQDESGMPNNRFLAERTGGTYSTLKVQPAELEDSGVYFCASSQEVGYEQYFGPGTRLTVT.

The rearrangement uses TRBV20-1 and TRBJ2-7; 10 nucleotides match TRBD1. In germline, CDR1 is DFQATT, CDR2 SNEGSKA (reference sequence). The V gene end was trimmed by 4 bases and the J gene end by 6 bases; junction bases not matched to a gene: 9. The CDR3 covers 14 residues. The CDR3 DNA is TGCAGTGCTAAAATAGGGACAGGGGACGGCGAGCAGTACTTC. Encoded protein: CSAKIGTGDGEQYF.

The chain recombines TRBV11-2 with TRBJ2-1; the D gene could be TRBD1 or TRBD2 (5 bases each). Judging by the DNA end, TRBJ2-5 fits better; the J call may be wrong. CDR1 is SGHAT and CDR2 is FQNNGV in the germline V gene. The CDR3 contains 15 residues. This CDR3 reads CASSSDGTKRETQYF. In nucleotides, the CDR3 is TGTGCCAGCAGCTCCGATGGGACGAAAAGAGAGACCCAGTACTTC.

There are many counts of this clonotype. The CDR3 spells CSANHFQTYEQYF. The CDR3, as DNA: TGCAGTGCCAACCACTTCCAGACCTACGAGCAGTACTTC. The V gene is TRBV20-1, the J gene TRBJ2-7; no firm D call. CDR1 and CDR2 from the germline V gene are DFQATT and SNEGSKA (reference sequence). Trimming pared 6 bases from V and 2 bases from J, leaving 14 bases between. The CDR3 is 13 amino acids.

This chain links TRBV20-1 with TRBJ1-1; 7 positions agree with TRBD1. From germline, CDR1 is DFQATT and CDR2 SNEGSKA (reference sequence). J gave up 0 bases and V 6 bases, and 7 bases lay outside the gene matches. The CDR3 loop spans 14 amino acids. The CDR3 reads CSAPNRGVNTEAFF. Here the CDR3 DNA reads TGCAGTGCCCCCAACAGGGGAGTGAACACTGAAGCTTTCTTT.

CDR3 in amino acids: CASSSPSGIPADTQYF. As DNA, the CDR3 is TGTGCCAGCAGTTCCCCTTCCGGGATTCCGGCAGATACGCAGTATTTT. This chain links TRBV12-3 or TRBV12-4 with TRBJ2-3; D possibly corresponds to TRBD2 (5 bases). The V end lost 4 bases, the J end lost 4 bases, and 18 bases lay between the germline ends. CDR3 length equals 16 residues.

This clonotype appeared many times. The V gene is TRBV6-6, the J gene TRBJ2-5; 9 bases align to TRBD1. The CDR3 length is 15 residues. V shed 4 bases and J 5 bases; nucleotides not matched to a gene: 8. Germline V gives CDR1 MNHNY, CDR2 SVGAGI (reference sequence). The CDR3 region is CASSSRGTGHETQYF. DNA of the CDR3: TGTGCCAGCAGTTCTCGCGGGACAGGGCACGAGACCCAGTACTTC.